This is a list of T cell receptor beta chains from one sample in a study of blood T cell repertoires in COVID-19. Clones were read by immunoSEQ multiplex PCR, and TCRdb kept only the in-frame ones, dropping some. The top ten hold 7% to 7.5% of the sample, which has 70,000 to 90,000 clones, roughly 90% seen once. The sequenced sample was peripheral blood. All receptors come from a man aged 60 to 69 with acute or convalescent COVID-19. The CDR3 runs from the conserved cysteine through the conserved F or W. D genes are given only for firm matches. The size of a clone is reported for some rows only, either as once, few or many, or as a class for expanded clones.

d_call: NA
j_call: TRBJ2-5
clone_size: NA
v_call: TRBV7-2
cdr3_nt: TGTGCCAGCAGCTTACCTGGCCCCCAAGAGACCCAGTACTTC
cdr3_aa: CASSLPGPQETQYF

d_call: TRBD1
j_call: TRBJ1-5
clone_size: NA
v_call: TRBV19
cdr3_nt: TGTGCCAGTAGTATAGCAGGACAGGGTTTCAATCAGCCCCAGCATTTT
cdr3_aa: CASSIAGQGFNQPQHF

d_call: NA
j_call: TRBJ1-2
clone_size: NA
v_call: TRBV5-1
cdr3_nt: TGCGCCAGCAGCACCGGACAGAGGTCGTATGGCTACACCTTC
cdr3_aa: CASSTGQRSYGYTF

d_call: TRBD2
j_call: TRBJ2-7
clone_size: NA
v_call: TRBV11-2
cdr3_nt: TGTGCCAGCCGATTATCTAGCGGGGGAATATACGAGCAGTACTTC
cdr3_aa: CASRLSSGGIYEQYF

d_call: TRBD2
j_call: TRBJ2-2
clone_size: once
v_call: TRBV7-9
cdr3_nt: TGTGCCAGCAGCCCCCATCGGGGGGACACCGGGGAGCTGTTTTTT
cdr3_aa: CASSPHRGDTGELFF

d_call: NA
j_call: TRBJ1-4
clone_size: NA
v_call: TRBV29-1
cdr3_nt: TGCAGCGTCAGACAGGCTCTTAATGAAAAACTGTTTTTT
cdr3_aa: CSVRQALNEKLFF

d_call: TRBD1
j_call: TRBJ2-1
clone_size: NA
v_call: TRBV11-2
cdr3_nt: TGTGCCAGCAGCTCTACCGGGACAGGTACCGATGAGCAGTTCTTC
cdr3_aa: CASSSTGTGTDEQFF

d_call: NA
j_call: TRBJ1-1
clone_size: NA
v_call: TRBV5-6
cdr3_nt: TGTGCCAGCAGCCGGCAGGGAATCATGAACACTGAAGCTTTCTTT
cdr3_aa: CASSRQGIMNTEAFF

d_call: NA
j_call: TRBJ2-7
clone_size: NA
v_call: TRBV28
cdr3_nt: TGTGCCAGCAGTTTATCGCGACAGTCCTACGAGCAGTACTTC
cdr3_aa: CASSLSRQSYEQYF

d_call: NA
j_call: TRBJ2-5
clone_size: NA
v_call: TRBV3-1/TRBV3-2
cdr3_nt: TGTGCCAGCAGCCAAAACCTGGTCGGGCAAGAGACCCAGTACTTC
cdr3_aa: CASSQNLVGQETQYF

d_call: NA
j_call: TRBJ2-7
clone_size: NA
v_call: TRBV20-1
cdr3_nt: TGCAGTGCTAGTGAAGGGGGTGGGAGTCGCTACGAGCAGTACTTC
cdr3_aa: CSASEGGGSRYEQYF

d_call: NA
j_call: TRBJ2-7
clone_size: NA
v_call: TRBV13
cdr3_nt: TGTGCCAGCAGCTTGGGTAGGGGTGCCTACGAGCAGTACTTC
cdr3_aa: CASSLGRGAYEQYF

d_call: TRBD2
j_call: TRBJ2-2
clone_size: few
v_call: TRBV11-2
cdr3_nt: TGTGCCAGCAGCTTCCAGCGGGGGGGCGGGGAGCTGTTTTTT
cdr3_aa: CASSFQRGGGELFF

d_call: NA
j_call: TRBJ1-1
clone_size: NA
v_call: TRBV2
cdr3_nt: TGTGCCAGCAGTAAGGGGTTTAACACTGAAGCTTTCTTT
cdr3_aa: CASSKGFNTEAFF

d_call: TRBD1
j_call: TRBJ1-4
clone_size: once
v_call: TRBV4-2
cdr3_nt: TGTGCCAGCAGCACACGACAGGGAGGCGAAAAACTGTTTTTT
cdr3_aa: CASSTRQGGEKLFF

d_call: NA
j_call: TRBJ2-5
clone_size: NA
v_call: TRBV9
cdr3_nt: TGTGCCAGCAGCGGTAGAGCCCTGCCGGGCAGGGTAGAGACCCAGTACTTC
cdr3_aa: CASSGRALPGRVETQYF

d_call: NA
j_call: TRBJ2-2
clone_size: few
v_call: TRBV4-1
cdr3_nt: TGCGCCAGCAGCCAACAGACAGGAGGCACCGGGGAGCTGTTTTTT
cdr3_aa: CASSQQTGGTGELFF

d_call: NA
j_call: TRBJ2-7
clone_size: NA
v_call: TRBV19
cdr3_nt: TGTGCCACCTTGACAGGTCATTCGATCTACGAGCAGTACTTC
cdr3_aa: CATLTGHSIYEQYF

d_call: TRBD1
j_call: TRBJ1-1
clone_size: few
v_call: TRBV27
cdr3_nt: TGTGCCAGCAGTAGACTACATTCGGACAGGGGAATGGCTGAAGCTTTCTTT
cdr3_aa: CASSRLHSDRGMAEAFF

d_call: TRBD1
j_call: TRBJ1-2
clone_size: NA
v_call: TRBV2
cdr3_nt: TGTGCCAGCAGACAGGGGGCATTGGACTATGGCTACACCTTC
cdr3_aa: CASRQGALDYGYTF

d_call: NA
j_call: TRBJ2-7
clone_size: NA
v_call: TRBV10-1
cdr3_nt: TGCGCCAGCAGTGAGTCTGGCCCACCGGGGGAGCAGTACTTC
cdr3_aa: CASSESGPPGEQYF

d_call: TRBD1
j_call: TRBJ2-7
clone_size: few
v_call: TRBV18
cdr3_nt: TGTGCCAGCTCAGCCGGACAGGGGGCTTTCTACGAGCAGTACTTC
cdr3_aa: CASSAGQGAFYEQYF

d_call: NA
j_call: TRBJ1-1
clone_size: NA
v_call: TRBV5-5
cdr3_nt: TGTGCCAGCAGCTCCCGGACACGACCGAACACTGAAGCTTTCTTT
cdr3_aa: CASSSRTRPNTEAFF

d_call: TRBD1
j_call: TRBJ1-2
clone_size: NA
v_call: TRBV6-2/TRBV6-3
cdr3_nt: TGTGCCAGCAGTTGGCCGGGACAGGTGCTCTATGGCTACACCTTC
cdr3_aa: CASSWPGQVLYGYTF

d_call: TRBD1
j_call: TRBJ2-2
clone_size: NA
v_call: TRBV18
cdr3_nt: TGTGCCAGCTCACCACCGACCGGGACAGGGAAGGGGGAGCTGTTTTTT
cdr3_aa: CASSPPTGTGKGELFF

d_call: NA
j_call: TRBJ1-3
clone_size: once
v_call: TRBV9
cdr3_nt: TGTGCCAGCAGCGGAGGACGGAGGACTGGAAACACCATATATTTT
cdr3_aa: CASSGGRRTGNTIYF

d_call: NA
j_call: TRBJ2-7
clone_size: NA
v_call: TRBV5-1
cdr3_nt: TGCGCCAGCAGCTTATTCACAGCAAACTACGAGCAGTACTTC
cdr3_aa: CASSLFTANYEQYF

d_call: NA
j_call: TRBJ2-1
clone_size: NA
v_call: TRBV30
cdr3_nt: TGTGCCTGGAGGGGTTACGGGGGCTACAATGAGCAGTTCTTC
cdr3_aa: CAWRGYGGYNEQFF

d_call: NA
j_call: TRBJ2-2
clone_size: NA
v_call: TRBV23-1
cdr3_nt: TGCGCCAGCAGCGGAGGGGGCAGGGCGGACGGGGAGCTGTTTTTT
cdr3_aa: CASSGGGRADGELFF

d_call: NA
j_call: TRBJ1-1
clone_size: NA
v_call: TRBV6-4
cdr3_nt: TGTGCCAGCAGTGAAACCCGGGGGACTGAAGCTTTCTTT
cdr3_aa: CASSETRGTEAFF